A single sample gave rise to the 9 T cell receptor beta chains below, sequenced in a study of blood T cells in healthy people across ages. With a J-beta primer mix and a sample-barcoded 5' primer, a second PCR ran about 7 to 12 cycles. In TCRdb, the 5' RACE reads were re-called with MiXCR into one record per CDR3 protein. The table includes hundreds of thousands of distinct CDR3 sequences, 45% to 50% detected once. The specimen was blood. The receptors originated from a woman in her sixties or seventies in good health.

This chain connects TRBV6-6 to TRBJ2-2; no clear D. Trimming took off 6 bases at V and 2 bases at J, with 7 bases between the two ends. Germline CDR1 and CDR2: MNHNY and SVGAGI (reference sequence). The CDR3 has 13 residues. Written as DNA, the CDR3 is TGTGCCAGCAGAGGGCCTAACACCGGGGAGCTGTTTTTT. Translation gives CASRGPNTGELFF.

This clonotype has just a few counts. The rearrangement links TRBV24-1 to TRBJ2-7, with D maybe TRBD1 (5 bases). CDR1 KGHDR and CDR2 SFDVKD come from the germline V gene. The germline V and J ends were trimmed by 5 bases and 3 bases, with 13 bases remaining between them. CDR3 length equals 14 residues. The CDR3 bases are TGTGCCACCAGTGGTAAAGGGGCGGACTACGAGCAGTACTTC. The encoded protein is CATSGKGADYEQYF.

The chain employs TRBV7-2 and TRBJ1-2; D is uncertain. Germline V gene lookup returns CDR1 SGHTA and CDR2 FQGNSA. Trimming took off 0 bases at V and 4 bases at J, with 9 bases between the two ends. This CDR3 is built from 14 residues. CDR3 in amino acids: CASSLAGFLYGYTF. CDR3 nucleotides: TGTGCCAGCAGCTTAGCAGGGTTTCTCTATGGCTACACCTTC.

The genes are TRBV28 and TRBJ2-3; D is undetermined. V was clipped by 3 bases and J by 1 base, with 17 bases between them. CDR3 length: 17 residues. CDR1 is MDHEN and CDR2 is SYDVKM in the germline V gene. CDR3 amino acids: CASSLSLYRVGTDTQYF. In DNA, the CDR3 is TGTGCCAGCAGTTTGAGTTTGTATAGGGTCGGCACAGATACGCAGTATTTT.

Comment on this clonotype: This may be a read error: a much more frequent sequence differs by one nucleotide. The rearrangement links TRBV6-6 to TRBJ1-1; D is unclear. The CDR3 contains 11 residues. The germline V and J ends were trimmed by 5 bases and 9 bases, with 10 bases remaining between them. Germline CDR1 and CDR2: MNHNY and SVGAGI (reference sequence). The CDR3 sequence: CASSQDLKAFF. The DNA for the CDR3 is TGTGCCAGCAGTCAGGACCTAAAAGCTTTCTTT.

The J gene is TRBJ1-2, the V gene TRBV28, with D unclear. CDR1 and CDR2 from the germline V gene are MDHEN and SYDVKM. V was pared by 5 bases and J by 6 bases, with 16 bases between. The CDR3 contains 14 residues. The CDR3 DNA sequence: TGTGCCAGCAGTCCCTTCGGACGGACCCATGGCTACACCTTC. Translated: CASSPFGRTHGYTF.

V usage is TRBV7-3 and J usage is TRBJ2-2; no firm D call. The V and J ends lost 3 bases and 5 bases respectively, with 7 bases between them. The germline V gene has CDR1 SGHTA and CDR2 FQGTGA. The CDR3 runs 13 residues. The CDR3: CASSFSLTGELFF. The DNA of the CDR3 is TGTGCCAGCAGCTTCTCGTTAACCGGGGAGCTGTTTTTT.

This clonotype was seen many times. This chain uses TRBV9 with TRBJ2-5; D unresolved. Trimming shortened V by 0 bases and J by 5 bases, and 11 bases separated the two germline ends. The CDR3 totals 14 residues. Per germline, CDR1 SGDLS and CDR2 YYNGEE. The CDR3 loop reads CASSVEPRSETQYF. The CDR3 nucleotides read TGTGCCAGCAGCGTAGAACCCAGGTCGGAGACCCAGTACTTC.

In this sample, this clonotype turned up many times. The rearrangement uses TRBV12-3 or TRBV12-4 and TRBJ2-6; the match to TRBD2 covers 8 bases. V trimming: 5 bases; J trimming: 2 bases; junction bases outside the gene matches: 8. The CDR3 covers 17 residues. The CDR3 is CASSHGRVGAGANVLTF. The CDR3 DNA sequence: TGTGCCAGCAGTCACGGGAGGGTCGGAGCTGGGGCCAACGTCCTGACTTTC.